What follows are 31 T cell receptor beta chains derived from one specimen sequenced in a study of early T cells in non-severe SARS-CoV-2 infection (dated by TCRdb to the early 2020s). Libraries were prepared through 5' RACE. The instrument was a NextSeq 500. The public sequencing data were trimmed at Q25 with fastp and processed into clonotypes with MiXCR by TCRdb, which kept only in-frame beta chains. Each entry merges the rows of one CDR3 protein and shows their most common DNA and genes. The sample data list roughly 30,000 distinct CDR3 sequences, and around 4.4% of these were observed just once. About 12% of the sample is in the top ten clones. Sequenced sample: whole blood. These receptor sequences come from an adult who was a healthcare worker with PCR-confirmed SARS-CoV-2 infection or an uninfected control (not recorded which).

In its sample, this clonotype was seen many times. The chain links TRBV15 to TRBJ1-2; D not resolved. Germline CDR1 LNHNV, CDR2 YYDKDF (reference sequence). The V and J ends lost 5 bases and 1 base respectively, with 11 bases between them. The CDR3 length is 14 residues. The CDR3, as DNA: TGTGCCACCAGCGGACGCTCCCGTAACTATGGCTACACCTTC. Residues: CATSGRSRNYGYTF.

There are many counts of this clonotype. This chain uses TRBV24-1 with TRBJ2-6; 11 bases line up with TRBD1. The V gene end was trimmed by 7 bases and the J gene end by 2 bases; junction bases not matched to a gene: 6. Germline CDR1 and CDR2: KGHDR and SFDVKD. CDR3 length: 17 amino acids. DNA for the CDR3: TGTGCCACCAGGCTCCCGGGACAGGGGGCTGGGGCCAACGTCCTGACTTTC. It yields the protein CATRLPGQGAGANVLTF.

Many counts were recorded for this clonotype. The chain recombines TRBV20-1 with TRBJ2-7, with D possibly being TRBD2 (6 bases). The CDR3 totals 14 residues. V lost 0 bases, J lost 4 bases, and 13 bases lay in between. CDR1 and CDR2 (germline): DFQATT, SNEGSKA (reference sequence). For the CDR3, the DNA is TGCAGTGCTAGAGATATGGCTAGCGAGTACGAGCAGTACTTC. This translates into CSARDMASEYEQYF.

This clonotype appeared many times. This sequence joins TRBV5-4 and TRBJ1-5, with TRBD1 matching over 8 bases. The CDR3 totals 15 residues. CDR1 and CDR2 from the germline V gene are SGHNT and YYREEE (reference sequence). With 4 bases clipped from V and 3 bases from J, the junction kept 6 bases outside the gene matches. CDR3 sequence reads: CASSEDRGDNQPQHF. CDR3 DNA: TGTGCCAGCAGCGAAGACAGGGGTGACAATCAGCCCCAGCATTTT.

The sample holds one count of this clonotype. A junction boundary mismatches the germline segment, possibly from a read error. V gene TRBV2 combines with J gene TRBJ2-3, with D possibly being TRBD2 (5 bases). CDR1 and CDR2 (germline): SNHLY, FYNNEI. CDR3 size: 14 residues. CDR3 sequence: CASRNREGADSQYF. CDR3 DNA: TGTGCCAGCAGAAACCGGGAAGGCGCAGATTCGCAGTATTTT.

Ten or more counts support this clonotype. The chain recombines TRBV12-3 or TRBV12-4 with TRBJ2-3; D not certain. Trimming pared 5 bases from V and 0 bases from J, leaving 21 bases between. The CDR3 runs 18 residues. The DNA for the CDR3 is TGTGCCAGCAGTGCCCCTTTGGGTGCGGTCCGAAGCACAGATACGCAGTATTTT. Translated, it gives CASSAPLGAVRSTDTQYF.

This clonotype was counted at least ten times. CDR3 residues: CAGRTGGYEQYF. The CDR3, as DNA: TGTGCCGGACGGACAGGGGGCTACGAGCAGTACTTC. The chain employs TRBV2 and TRBJ2-7, with 10 nucleotides matching TRBD1. The CDR3 runs 12 residues. CDR1 is SNHLY and CDR2 is FYNNEI in the germline V gene. V shed 11 bases, J shed 3 bases, and the junction held 4 bases outside the gene matches.

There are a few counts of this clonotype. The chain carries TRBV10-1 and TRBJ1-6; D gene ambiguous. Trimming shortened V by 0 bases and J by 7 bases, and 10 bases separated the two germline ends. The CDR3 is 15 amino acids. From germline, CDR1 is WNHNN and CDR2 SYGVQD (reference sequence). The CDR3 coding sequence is TGCGCCAGCAGTGAGTCGGAACAGCGGAATTCACCCCTCCACTTT. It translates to CASSESEQRNSPLHF.

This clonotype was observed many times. The DNA of the CDR3 is TGTGCCAGCGGGCGGGAGTCCAAAGAGACCCAGTACTTC. Protein: CASGRESKETQYF. The chain has TRBV27 and TRBJ2-5; TRBD2 aligns across 7 bases. V dropped 8 bases and J dropped 3; count of bases not matched to a gene: 6. The CDR3 has 13 residues. Germline CDR1 is MNHEY and CDR2 is SMNVEV (reference sequence).

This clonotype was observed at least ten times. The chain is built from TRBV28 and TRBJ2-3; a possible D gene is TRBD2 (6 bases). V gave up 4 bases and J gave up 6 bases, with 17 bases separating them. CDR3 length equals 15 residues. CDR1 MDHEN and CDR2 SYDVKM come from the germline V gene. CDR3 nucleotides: TGTGCCAGCAGTTCTCGGGGGTCCCTCATTGATACGCAGTATTTT. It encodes CASSSRGSLIDTQYF.

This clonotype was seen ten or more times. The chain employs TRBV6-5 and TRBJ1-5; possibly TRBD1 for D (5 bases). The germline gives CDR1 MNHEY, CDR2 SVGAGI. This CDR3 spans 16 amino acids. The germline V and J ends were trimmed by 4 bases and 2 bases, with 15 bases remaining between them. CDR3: CASSFSPGGGNQPQHF. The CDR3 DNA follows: TGTGCCAGCAGTTTCTCGCCTGGGGGGGGCAATCAGCCCCAGCATTTT.

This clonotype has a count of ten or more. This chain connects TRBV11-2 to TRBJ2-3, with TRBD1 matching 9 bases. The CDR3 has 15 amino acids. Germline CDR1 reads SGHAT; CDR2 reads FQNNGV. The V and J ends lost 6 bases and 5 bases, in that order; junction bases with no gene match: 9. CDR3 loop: CASSQQGARRDTQYF. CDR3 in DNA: TGTGCCAGCAGTCAACAGGGGGCGCGGAGAGATACGCAGTATTTT.

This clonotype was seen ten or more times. CDR3 sequence reads: CASSQETQYF. In DNA, the CDR3 is TGTGCCAGCAGCCAAGAGACCCAGTACTTC. The J gene is TRBJ2-5, the V gene TRBV7-9; no definite D call. Germline V lookup: CDR1 SEHNR, CDR2 FQNEAQ (reference sequence). This CDR3 comprises 10 residues. Trimming left V 5 bases short and J 2 bases short, with 0 bases between. The full variable domain, its missing parts supplied by reference TRBV7-9 and TRBJ2-5, is DTGVSQNPRHKITKRGQNVTFRCDPISEHNRLYWYRQTLGQGPEFLTYFQNEAQLEKSRLLSDRFSAERPKGSFSTLEIQRTEQGDSAMYLCASSQETQYFGPGTRLLVL.

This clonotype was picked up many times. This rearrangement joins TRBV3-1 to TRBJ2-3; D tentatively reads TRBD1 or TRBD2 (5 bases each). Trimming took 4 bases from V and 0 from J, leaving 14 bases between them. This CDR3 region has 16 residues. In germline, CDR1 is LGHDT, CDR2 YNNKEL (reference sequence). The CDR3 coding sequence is TGTGCCAGCAGCCGCGCTACTAGGGACAGCACAGATACGCAGTATTTT. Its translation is CASSRATRDSTDTQYF.

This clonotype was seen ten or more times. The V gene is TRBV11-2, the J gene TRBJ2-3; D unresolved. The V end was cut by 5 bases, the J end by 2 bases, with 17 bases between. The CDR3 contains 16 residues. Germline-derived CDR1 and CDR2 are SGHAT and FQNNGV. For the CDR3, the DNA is TGTGCCAGCAGCCGGACCCTGATTCTTTCCACAGATACGCAGTATTTT. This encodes CASSRTLILSTDTQYF. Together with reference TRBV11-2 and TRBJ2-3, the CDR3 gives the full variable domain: EAGVAQSPRYKIIEKRQSVAFWCNPISGHATLYWYQQILGQGPKLLIQFQNNGVVDDSQLPKDRFSAERLKGVDSTLKIQPAKLEDSAVYLCASSRTLILSTDTQYFGPGTRLTVL.

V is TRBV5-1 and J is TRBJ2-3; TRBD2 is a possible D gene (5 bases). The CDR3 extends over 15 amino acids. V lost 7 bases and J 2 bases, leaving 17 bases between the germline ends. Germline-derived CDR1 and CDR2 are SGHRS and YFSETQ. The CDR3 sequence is CASADKRGPTDTQYF. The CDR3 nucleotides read TGCGCCAGCGCTGATAAACGGGGTCCCACAGATACGCAGTATTTT.

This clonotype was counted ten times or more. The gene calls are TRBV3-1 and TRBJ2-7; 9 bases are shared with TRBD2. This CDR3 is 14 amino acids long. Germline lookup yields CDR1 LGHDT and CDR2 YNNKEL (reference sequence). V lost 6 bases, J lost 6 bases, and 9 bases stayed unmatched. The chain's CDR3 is CASSGVAGVTEQYF. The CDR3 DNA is TGTGCCAGCAGTGGGGTAGCGGGAGTAACCGAGCAGTACTTC.

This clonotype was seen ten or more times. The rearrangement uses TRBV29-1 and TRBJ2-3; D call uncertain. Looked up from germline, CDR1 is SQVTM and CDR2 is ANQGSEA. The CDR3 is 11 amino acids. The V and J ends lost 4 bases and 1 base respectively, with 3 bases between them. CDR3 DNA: TGCAGCGTTGCAGGCACAGATACGCAGTATTTT. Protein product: CSVAGTDTQYF.

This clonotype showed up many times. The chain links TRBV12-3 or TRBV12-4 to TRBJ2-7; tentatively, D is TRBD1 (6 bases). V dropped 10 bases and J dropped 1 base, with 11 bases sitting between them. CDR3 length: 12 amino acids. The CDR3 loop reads CATSRGSYEQYF. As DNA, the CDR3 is TGTGCCACCTCAAGGGGGTCCTACGAGCAGTACTTC.

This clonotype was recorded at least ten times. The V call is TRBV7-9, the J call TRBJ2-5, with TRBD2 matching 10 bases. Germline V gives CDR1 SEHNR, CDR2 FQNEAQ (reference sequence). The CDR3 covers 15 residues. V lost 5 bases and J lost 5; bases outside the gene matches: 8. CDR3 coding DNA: TGTGCCAGCAGCAGTGGACTAGCGGTCCAGGAGACCCAGTACTTC. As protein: CASSSGLAVQETQYF.

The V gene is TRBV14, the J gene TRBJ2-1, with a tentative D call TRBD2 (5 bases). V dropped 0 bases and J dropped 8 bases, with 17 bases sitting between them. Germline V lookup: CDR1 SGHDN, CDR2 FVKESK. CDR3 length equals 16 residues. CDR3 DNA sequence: TGTGCCAGCAGCCAAGATTTACTAGTAGGTCGCCATGAGCAGTTCTTC. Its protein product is CASSQDLLVGRHEQFF.

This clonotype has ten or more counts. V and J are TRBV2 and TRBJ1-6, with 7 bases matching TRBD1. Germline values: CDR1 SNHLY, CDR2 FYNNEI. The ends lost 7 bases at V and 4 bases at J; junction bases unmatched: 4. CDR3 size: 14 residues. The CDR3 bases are TGTGCCAGCACCCCGGGACAGTATAATTCACCCCTCCACTTT. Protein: CASTPGQYNSPLHF.

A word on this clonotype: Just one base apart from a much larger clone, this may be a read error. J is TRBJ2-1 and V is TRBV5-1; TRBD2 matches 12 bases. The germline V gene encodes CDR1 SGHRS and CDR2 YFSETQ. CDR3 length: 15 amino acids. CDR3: CVSSGTSGGRVEQFF. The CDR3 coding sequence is TGCGTCAGCAGCGGAACTAGCGGGGGGCGAGTTGAGCAGTTCTTC.

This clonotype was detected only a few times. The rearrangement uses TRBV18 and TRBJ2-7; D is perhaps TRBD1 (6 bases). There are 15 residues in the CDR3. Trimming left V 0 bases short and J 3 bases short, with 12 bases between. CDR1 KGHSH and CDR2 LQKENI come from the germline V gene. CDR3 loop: CASSPPGARDYEQYF. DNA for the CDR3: TGTGCCAGCTCACCACCGGGGGCCAGAGACTACGAGCAGTACTTC.

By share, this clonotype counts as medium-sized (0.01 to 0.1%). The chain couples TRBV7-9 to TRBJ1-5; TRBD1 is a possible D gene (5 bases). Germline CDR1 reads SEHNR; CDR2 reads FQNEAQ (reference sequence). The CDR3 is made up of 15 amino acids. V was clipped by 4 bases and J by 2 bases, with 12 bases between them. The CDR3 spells CASSSLGQGNQPQHF. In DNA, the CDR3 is TGTGCCAGCAGCTCCCTGGGGCAGGGCAATCAGCCCCAGCATTTT.

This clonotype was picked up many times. The CDR3 region is CASSPSRTSGADTQYF. The CDR3 DNA reads TGTGCCAGCAGTCCCTCGAGGACTAGCGGGGCAGATACGCAGTATTTT. The chain uses TRBV12-3 or TRBV12-4 and TRBJ2-3; TRBD2 aligns across 12 bases. CDR3 length equals 16 residues. Trimming at V came to 5 bases and at J to 4 bases, leaving 7 bases not matched to a gene.

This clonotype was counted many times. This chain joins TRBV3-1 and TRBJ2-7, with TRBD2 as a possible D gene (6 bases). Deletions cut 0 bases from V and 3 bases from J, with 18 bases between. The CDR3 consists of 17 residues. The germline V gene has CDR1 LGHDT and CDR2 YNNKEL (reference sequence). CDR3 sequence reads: CASSQDSGSSTNYEQYF. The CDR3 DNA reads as TGTGCCAGCAGCCAAGATAGCGGAAGCTCTACTAACTACGAGCAGTACTTC.

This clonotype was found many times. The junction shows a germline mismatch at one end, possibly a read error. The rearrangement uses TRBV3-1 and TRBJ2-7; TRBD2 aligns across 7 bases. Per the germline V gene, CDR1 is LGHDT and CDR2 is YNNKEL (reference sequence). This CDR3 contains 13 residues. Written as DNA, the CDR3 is TGTGCCAGCAGCCAAGATGGAGGCGGGAGTAACCACTTC. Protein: CASSQDGGGSNHF.

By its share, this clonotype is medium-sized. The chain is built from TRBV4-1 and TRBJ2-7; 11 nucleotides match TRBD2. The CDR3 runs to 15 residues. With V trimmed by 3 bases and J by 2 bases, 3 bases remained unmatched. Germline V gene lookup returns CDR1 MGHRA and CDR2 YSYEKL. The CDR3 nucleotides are TGCGCCAGCAGCCAGGGACTAGCGGCCGCCTACGAGCAGTACTTC. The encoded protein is CASSQGLAAAYEQYF.

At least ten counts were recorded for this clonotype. CDR3: CASSLGAGGTGELFF. DNA of the CDR3: TGTGCCAGCAGCTTGGGGGCAGGGGGAACCGGGGAGCTGTTTTTT. This chain uses TRBV5-4 with TRBJ2-2; TRBD1 agrees at 7 bases. Trimming removed 0 bases from V and 5 bases from J; junction bases left unmatched: 4. The length of the CDR3 is 15 residues. Germline CDR1 is SGHNT and CDR2 is YYREEE (reference sequence).

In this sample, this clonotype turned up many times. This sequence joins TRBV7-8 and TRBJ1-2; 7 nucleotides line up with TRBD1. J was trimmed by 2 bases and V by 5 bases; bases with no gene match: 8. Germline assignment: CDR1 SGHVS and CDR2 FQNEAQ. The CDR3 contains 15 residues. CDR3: CASSPHRGFNYGYTF. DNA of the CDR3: TGTGCCAGCAGCCCACACAGGGGTTTCAACTATGGCTACACCTTC.